These 24 T cell receptor beta chains originate from one sample sequenced in a study of OX40 agonist ivuxolimab in advanced cancers. Method: immunoSEQ multiplex PCR; TCRdb's copy keeps in-frame clones and lacks some. The repertoire includes 43,000 or so clones, about 74% of them detected once, and about 2.6% sits in the top ten. Sequencing was performed on CD4+ or CD8+ T cells sorted from blood, taken in a trial of the OX40 agonist ivuxolimab. All receptors come from an adult with an advanced solid tumor such as melanoma, head and neck, liver or kidney cancer.

CDR3 DNA: TGTGCCAGCAGTTACTCCGGGATCGGAGGAAACACCATATATTTT. Translating it yields CASSYSGIGGNTIYF. J is TRBJ1-3 and V is TRBV6-6; D remains unclear. This CDR3 has 15 amino acids. The V gene's germline CDR1 is MNHNY and CDR2 SVGAGI (reference sequence). V lost 0 bases and J lost 4, with 10 bases in between.

This clone was observed a handful of times. This chain connects TRBV2 to TRBJ1-3, with TRBD1 matching over 9 bases. The J segment lost 0 bases and the V segment lost 5 bases, leaving 2 bases of the junction unmatched. The CDR3 has 15 residues. From germline, CDR1 is SNHLY and CDR2 FYNNEI. CDR3 protein: CASSRDRASGNTIYF. CDR3 nucleotide sequence: TGTGCCAGCAGTAGGGACAGGGCCTCTGGAAACACCATATATTTT.

The chain links TRBV6-1 to TRBJ2-7; TRBD2 aligns across 9 bases. The CDR3 totals 14 residues. V lost 10 bases and J lost 5; bases outside the gene matches: 12. The germline V gene encodes CDR1 MNHNS and CDR2 SASEGT. The CDR3 here is CATRPWREGHEQYF. In nucleotides, the CDR3 is TGTGCCACCCGACCCTGGCGGGAGGGCCACGAGCAGTACTTC.

The V call is TRBV6-1, the J call TRBJ2-1, with TRBD1 as a possible D gene (6 bases). In germline, CDR1 is MNHNS, CDR2 SASEGT. This CDR3 is built from 14 residues. Between the trimmed V and J ends, which lost 3 bases and 9 bases, there was a span of 15 bases. DNA for the CDR3: TGTGCCAGCAGTGAGAACAGGGTTGGTACTGAGCAGTTCTTC. This sequence encodes CASSENRVGTEQFF.

In its sample, this clone was seen a few times. The same CDR3 arises from other DNA sequences in this sample as well. The chain couples TRBV2 to TRBJ1-1; TRBD1 aligns across 7 bases. Losses at the gene ends were 6 bases for V and 0 bases for J; bases not matched to a gene: 4. The CDR3 consists of 14 residues. Germline CDR1 reads SNHLY; CDR2 reads FYNNEI. The CDR3 DNA reads as TGTGCCAGCAGGGGGGACAGCTTGAACACTGAAGCTTTCTTT. This sequence encodes CASRGDSLNTEAFF.

The rearrangement uses TRBV5-1 and TRBJ2-3; TRBD2 aligns across 7 bases. Trimming removed 4 bases from V and 4 bases from J; junction bases left unmatched: 12. The germline gives CDR1 SGHRS, CDR2 YFSETQ. The CDR3 runs to 16 residues. CDR3 in amino acids: CASSPREPESADTQYF. The CDR3 DNA sequence: TGCGCCAGCAGCCCGCGGGAGCCGGAGAGCGCAGATACGCAGTATTTT.

The chain recombines TRBV4-1 with TRBJ1-2; TRBD1 matches 7 bases. The CDR3 contains 14 residues. V was pared by 4 bases and J by 6 bases, with 8 bases of the junction left unmatched. The germline V gene has CDR1 MGHRA and CDR2 YSYEKL. The CDR3 spells CASSRSGTEHGYTF. CDR3 DNA sequence: TGCGCCAGCAGCCGATCCGGGACAGAGCATGGCTACACCTTC.

The V call is TRBV10-3, the J call TRBJ2-3; 10 positions match TRBD1. The CDR3 consists of 14 residues. The V segment lost 4 bases and the J segment 5 bases; nucleotides outside the gene matches: 3. Germline values: CDR1 ENHRY, CDR2 SYGVKD. CDR3 DNA sequence: TGTGCCATCAGTGGGACAGGGGGTGTAGATACGCAGTATTTT. It translates to CAISGTGGVDTQYF.

This sequence joins TRBV7-3 and TRBJ2-7; perhaps TRBD1 as D (5 bases). The CDR3 covers 14 residues. V dropped 3 bases and J dropped 2 bases, with 11 bases sitting between them. Germline values: CDR1 SGHTA, CDR2 FQGTGA. The CDR3 DNA reads as TGTGCCAGCAGCTTTAGCCAGGGTCCCTACGAGCAGTACTTC. It encodes CASSFSQGPYEQYF.

This sequence joins TRBV7-9 and TRBJ1-1, with a possible D match to TRBD1 (5 bases). Germline lookup yields CDR1 SEHNR and CDR2 FQNEAQ (reference sequence). CDR3 length: 18 residues. Deletions cut 5 bases from V and 3 bases from J, with 25 bases between. Written as DNA, the CDR3 is TGTGCCAGCAGCCCCCCCCCGGGGCCTTATAAGCGAGACACTGAAGCTTTCTTT. It encodes CASSPPPGPYKRDTEAFF. Full variable domain (outside the CDR3, taken from reference TRBV7-9 and TRBJ1-1): DTGVSQNPRHKITKRGQNVTFRCDPISEHNRLYWYRQTLGQGPEFLTYFQNEAQLEKSRLLSDRFSAERPKGSFSTLEIQRTEQGDSAMYLCASSPPPGPYKRDTEAFFGQGTRLTVV.

V usage is TRBV6-5 and J usage is TRBJ1-2; D uncertain. The CDR3 covers 14 residues. Trimming took 0 bases from V and 8 from J, leaving 13 bases between them. CDR1 and CDR2 from the germline V gene are MNHEY and SVGAGI. The CDR3, as DNA: TGTGCCAGCAGTTACTCCGGGCGGGGAGTAGGCTACACCTTC. This gives the protein CASSYSGRGVGYTF.

The chain combines TRBV6-5 with TRBJ2-3; tentatively, D is TRBD2 (5 bases). CDR3 size: 14 residues. V shed 2 bases and J shed 2 bases, with 8 bases lying between them. In germline, CDR1 is MNHEY, CDR2 SVGAGI. The CDR3 spells CASSYGGLTDTQYF. The CDR3 bases are TGTGCCAGCAGTTACGGAGGTCTCACAGATACGCAGTATTTT.

The CDR3 DNA follows: TGTGCCAGCAGCCCCCTAGCGGGAGGATCCACCGGGGAGCTGTTTTTT. Amino acid sequence: CASSPLAGGSTGELFF. V usage is TRBV5-4 and J usage is TRBJ2-2; 11 bases agree with TRBD2. Germline lookup yields CDR1 SGHNT and CDR2 YYREEE (reference sequence). V lost 4 bases and J lost 4; bases outside the gene matches: 6. CDR3 length: 16 amino acids.

The chain has TRBV5-4 and TRBJ2-3; D might be TRBD2 (5 bases). From germline, CDR1 is SGHNT and CDR2 YYREEE (reference sequence). The CDR3 loop spans 14 amino acids. V dropped 3 bases and J dropped 6 bases, with 14 bases sitting between them. Here the CDR3 reads CASSSGGGRDTQYF. CDR3 DNA: TGTGCCAGCAGCTCCGGCGGCGGGCGGGATACGCAGTATTTT.

The chain joins TRBV28 to TRBJ2-5, with a weak D call TRBD1 (6 bases). Germline values: CDR1 MDHEN, CDR2 SYDVKM. Trimming pared 8 bases from V and 3 bases from J, leaving 13 bases between. This CDR3 is built from 13 residues. In nucleotides, the CDR3 is TGTGCCAGCCAGCAGGGGTCCGAAGAGACCCAGTACTTC. The encoded protein is CASQQGSEETQYF.

The chain has TRBV27 and TRBJ2-5, with a possible D match to TRBD1 (6 bases). The end of the DNA fits TRBJ2-7 better, so the J call may be wrong. The CDR3 length is 17 residues. Germline V gene data show CDR1 as MNHEY and CDR2 as SMNVEV (reference sequence). CDR3 nucleotides: TGTGCCAGCAGTTTTCAGGCAACAGGGCGCAGCTCCTACGAGCAGTACTTC. It yields the protein CASSFQATGRSSYEQYF.

This chain links TRBV21-1 with TRBJ2-4; TRBD1, the D gene given by the table, was not confirmed from the DNA. TRBV21-1 is noted as a pseudogene. This CDR3 contains 12 residues. The CDR3, as DNA: TGTGCCAGCAGCGACCACAGGGGGCGGCCGTACTTC. Its protein product is CASSDHRGRPYF.

V usage is TRBV11-2 and J usage is TRBJ1-2; maybe TRBD1 (5 bases). Germline V gene lookup returns CDR1 SGHAT and CDR2 FQNNGV. This CDR3 has 14 amino acids. Trimming took 5 bases from V and 2 from J, leaving 12 bases between them. The chain's CDR3 is CASSASRANYGYTF. DNA of the CDR3: TGTGCCAGCAGCGCAAGCAGGGCCAACTATGGCTACACCTTC.

This clone was recorded at least ten times. This sequence joins TRBV5-1 and TRBJ2-1; 14 nucleotides line up with TRBD2. This CDR3 region has 16 residues. Germline loops: CDR1 SGHRS, CDR2 YFSETQ. J gave up 5 bases and V 6 bases, and 7 bases lay outside the gene matches. The CDR3 DNA is TGCGCCAGCAAGGCGACTAGCGGGAGGGCTCACAATGAGCAGTTCTTC. Its translation: CASKATSGRAHNEQFF.

V is TRBV5-8 and J is TRBJ2-2, with 8 positions matching TRBD1. The length of the CDR3 is 15 residues. Trimming cost V 4 bases and J 3 bases; bases outside gene matches: 5. Germline CDR1 and CDR2: SGHTS and YDEGEE. The CDR3 spells CASSGRTGHTGELFF. In DNA, the CDR3 is TGTGCCAGCAGCGGTCGGACAGGGCACACCGGGGAGCTGTTTTTT.

This clone has more than one count but fewer than ten. V usage is TRBV10-3 and J usage is TRBJ1-2, with D maybe TRBD1 (5 bases). The germline CDR1 and CDR2 sequences are ENHRY and SYGVKD. There are 14 residues in the CDR3. Trimming left V 5 bases short and J 8 bases short, with 18 bases between. This CDR3 reads CAISPSEGAAGYTF. The DNA for the CDR3 is TGTGCCATCAGTCCGTCCGAAGGGGCGGCAGGCTACACCTTC.

J is TRBJ2-1 and V is TRBV7-6; 11 bases are a match to TRBD2. Per germline, CDR1 SGHVS and CDR2 FNYEAQ. This CDR3 contains 18 residues. V dropped 2 bases and J dropped 4; count of bases not matched to a gene: 10. CDR3 residues: CASSLSPTSGIVYNEQFF. The DNA for the CDR3 is TGTGCCAGCAGCTTAAGCCCGACTAGCGGGATTGTGTACAATGAGCAGTTCTTC. Drawing the rest from reference TRBV7-6 and TRBJ2-1, the complete variable domain is GAGVSQSPRYKVTKRGQDVALRCDPISGHVSLYWYRQALGQGPEFLTYFNYEAQQDKSGLPNDRFSAERPEGSISTLTIQRTEQRDSAMYRCASSLSPTSGIVYNEQFFGPGTRLTVL.

The chain joins TRBV30 to TRBJ2-5; TRBD2 matches 9 bases. This CDR3 comprises 15 residues. Unmatched junction bases numbered 12, after V lost 5 bases and J lost 5 bases. The germline V gene has CDR1 GTSNPN and CDR2 SVGIG (reference sequence). For the CDR3, the DNA is TGTGCCTGGGGCAAACGTGGGACTAGCAAGGAGACCCAGTACTTC. Translating it yields CAWGKRGTSKETQYF.

The rearrangement uses TRBV2 and TRBJ2-2, with D possibly TRBD2 on 5 matching bases. The CDR3 has 16 amino acids. Germline lookup yields CDR1 SNHLY and CDR2 FYNNEI. Trimming took off 7 bases at V and 2 bases at J, with 17 bases between the two ends. In DNA, the CDR3 is TGTGCCAGCACCAAGTTAGGGAGCGGAAACACCGGGGAGCTGTTTTTT. It translates to CASTKLGSGNTGELFF.